Reported below is one TCR beta chain. The target of this receptor is not known. No qualities accompany the bases; no much larger clone lies one base away. The data originate from a study of blood T cell repertoires in COVID-19 (dated by TCRdb to 2018 to 2020). Study-wide context: Collaborator samples came from the United States, Italy and Spain and covered acute and convalescent phases of COVID-19. The prospective study material was composed of cDNA or gDNA derived from T cells, B-cell-depleted T cells, or PBMCs. Subjects who had been exposed to COVID-19, were actively infected with it, or had recovered from it provided the deeply sampled blood TCRbeta repertoires that made up the dataset. The repertoires were released in a freely available public database intended as a resource for research on the immune response to SARS-CoV-2. The sample metadata nearly always contained a de-identified subject ID, COVID-19 status, age in years and sex. Samples were obtained from the ongoing ImmuneRACE study (first 160 participants) and from some 1,200 subjects provided by 6 global collaborators. HLA class I and class II types, where available, came from metadata supplied by the sample provider rather than from assay-based typing.

TCRbeta CDR3 regions were amplified from genomic DNA using the immunoSEQ Assay, a bias-controlled multiplex PCR. The paper's data handling went like this. The number of nucleated cells in each sample was estimated by amplification of reference gene primers within the assay. To quantify the absolute abundance of each unique TCRbeta CDR3 rearrangement, sequence reads were collapsed and filtered. For each sample, productive Simpson clonality was calculated by taking the square root of Simpson's diversity index across productive rearrangements. TCRdb provides this immuneACCESS table in a form limited to in-frame rearrangements. Some clones are lacking; in checked studies, under half of them reflect an unresolved V gene, and why the rest are absent is not known. V and J calls plus clone size are reproduced from that table; the DNA served to infer D and trimming. The sample has fewer than 350,000 clones on record, approximately 90% of them singletons. The ten largest clones take up about 4.2% of the sample.

The germline ends are 11 bases apart after V is trimmed by 2 bases and J by 12 bases. The germline V gene gives CDR1 as MNHEY and CDR2 as SVGAGI. From its cysteine to its phenylalanine, the CDR3 spans 12 amino acids. Only CDR3 DNA is held: 36 bases, read in frame from base 1. Summary of the overall study and its limitations: The amount of clinical and demographic metadata varied by source and participant and was provided uncurated.

Whole blood was collected in K2EDTA tubes by collaborating institutions according to the institutions' own protocols. For TCRbeta analysis, collaborator samples were shipped as frozen whole blood, as isolated PBMCs, or as DNA extracted from either sample type. Input material: peripheral blood. The V gene is TRBV6-5 and the J gene is TRBJ2-1; the D region possibly corresponds to TRBD2 (5 bases align). This receptor was obtained from a man in his forties with acute or convalescent COVID-19. The nucleotide sequence is given as TGTGCCAGCAGTTACGTGGGAGCTCGGCAGTTCTTC. It translates to CASSYVGARQFF.